The 10 T cell receptor beta chains reported below all come from one sample, sequenced in a study of blood T cell repertoires in COVID-19. Sequencing was performed with immunoSEQ multiplex PCR; in TCRdb, only in-frame clones are kept and a portion is missing. The sample yields tens of thousands of clones, roughly nine tenths seen once. The specimen sequenced was peripheral blood. These receptors came from a man in his 60s with acute or convalescent COVID-19.

This rearrangement joins TRBV3-1 (or the pseudogene TRBV3-2) to TRBJ1-2, with D unclear. This CDR3 comprises 14 residues. V lost 2 bases, J lost 8 bases, and 15 bases lay in between. Germline values: CDR1 LGHDT, CDR2 YNNKEL (reference sequence). CDR3 nucleotide sequence: TGTGCCAGCAGCCAAAATCCAATGGCGGGCGGCTACACCTTC. It is translated as CASSQNPMAGGYTF.

This clone was detected only once. V gene TRBV19 combines with J gene TRBJ2-4, with TRBD1 as a possible D gene (6 bases). Deletions cut 3 bases from V and 7 bases from J, with 13 bases between. The CDR3 consists of 14 residues. The germline V gene has CDR1 LNHDA and CDR2 SQIVND (reference sequence). This CDR3 is CASSITGSPNIQYF. The CDR3 DNA follows: TGTGCCAGTAGTATTACAGGGTCACCCAACATTCAGTACTTC.

The chain is built from TRBV2 and TRBJ2-3; maybe TRBD1 (6 bases). Trimming removed 5 bases at V and 3 bases at J, with 12 bases between. There are 14 residues in the CDR3. Germline lookup yields CDR1 SNHLY and CDR2 FYNNEI. CDR3 coding DNA: TGTGCCAGCAGTCAGGACAGAATTACAGATACGCAGTATTTT. Its translation: CASSQDRITDTQYF.

V usage is TRBV3-1 (or the pseudogene TRBV3-2) and J usage is TRBJ1-4; 7 bases map to TRBD1. The V gene end was trimmed by 1 base and the J gene end by 5 bases; junction bases not matched to a gene: 7. The CDR3 spans 16 residues. Germline-derived CDR1 and CDR2 are LGHDT and YNNKEL (reference sequence). The CDR3 loop reads CASSQGARGLNEKLFF. The CDR3 region has the DNA TGTGCCAGCAGCCAAGGGGCAAGGGGGCTCAATGAAAAACTGTTTTTT.

The V call is TRBV18, the J call TRBJ1-2; 11 bases match TRBD1. Germline CDR1 KGHSH, CDR2 LQKENI. Unmatched junction bases numbered 1, after V lost 1 base and J lost 6 bases. The length of the CDR3 is 14 residues. The CDR3 is CASSPRTGGDGYTF. For the CDR3, the DNA is TGTGCCAGCTCACCACGGACAGGGGGCGATGGCTACACCTTC.

This chain links TRBV7-9 with TRBJ1-6; 8 nucleotides align to TRBD1. Trimming removed 1 base from V and 9 bases from J; junction bases left unmatched: 5. Germline-derived CDR1 and CDR2 are SEHNR and FQNEAQ (reference sequence). The CDR3 has 15 amino acids. CDR3 sequence: CASSLGGTGLSPLHF. In nucleotides, the CDR3 is TGTGCCAGCAGCTTAGGAGGGACAGGACTTTCACCCCTCCACTTT.

This clone came up once. V is TRBV6-6 and J is TRBJ1-1; 8 bases agree with TRBD1. Looked up from germline, CDR1 is MNHNY and CDR2 is SVGAGI (reference sequence). CDR3 length: 16 residues. The V segment lost 5 bases and the J segment 0 bases; nucleotides outside the gene matches: 8. CDR3 loop: CASSHRRTGLNTEAFF. CDR3 nucleotides: TGTGCCAGCAGTCACCGACGGACAGGGTTGAACACTGAAGCTTTCTTT.

V gene TRBV10-1 combines with J gene TRBJ2-3; possibly TRBD2 for D (6 bases). V shed 2 bases and J shed 2 bases, with 11 bases lying between them. CDR1 is WNHNN, CDR2 SYGVQD, per germline (reference sequence). The CDR3 loop spans 15 amino acids. This chain's CDR3 is CASSEASAFTDTQYF. Written as DNA, the CDR3 is TGCGCCAGCAGTGAGGCTAGCGCTTTCACAGATACGCAGTATTTT.

The chain combines TRBV11-3 with TRBJ2-1, with 9 positions matching TRBD2. The CDR3 runs 17 residues. The V gene end was trimmed by 4 bases and the J gene end by 5 bases; junction bases not matched to a gene: 12. CDR1 and CDR2 from the germline V gene are SGHNT and YENEEA. This chain's CDR3 is CASSSEGTSWGNNEQFF. CDR3 nucleotide sequence: TGTGCCAGCAGCTCGGAAGGGACTAGCTGGGGCAACAATGAGCAGTTCTTC.

This rearrangement joins TRBV12-3 or TRBV12-4 to TRBJ1-5; D remains ambiguous. This CDR3 has 12 residues. Trimming removed 3 bases at V and 6 bases at J, with 6 bases between. The CDR3 region is CASSFSGQPQHF. The CDR3 bases are TGTGCCAGCAGTTTTTCGGGTCAGCCCCAGCATTTT.